This T cell receptor (beta chain) derives from a study of cytomegalovirus exposure and HLA in healthy donors. It was with 60 Vbeta and 13 Jbeta primers that the PCR ran. TCRdb keeps only in-frame clones here, not all; method: immunoSEQ multiplex PCR. The sample yields around 54,000 clones, around 81% seen once. Findings and limits, study-wide: In a later analysis, HLA-associated beta chains showed higher expansion and lower generation probabilities than comparable chains.

Concerning this clone itself: Antigen specificity is unknown.

Looked up from germline, CDR1 is LNHDA and CDR2 is SQIVND (reference sequence). This CDR3 has 15 amino acids. V was clipped by 3 bases and J by 0 bases, with 10 bases between them. The J gene is TRBJ2-3, the V gene TRBV19; the D is unclear. The receptor's source is a man aged 30 to 39 in good health and CMV-seropositive. The material sequenced was PBMCs. CDR3 residues: CASSITDGSTDTQYF. CDR3 DNA sequence: TGTGCCAGTAGTATTACAGATGGGAGCACAGATACGCAGTATTTT.